This T cell receptor beta chain comes out of a study of blood T cells in healthy people across ages. Study overall: Template switching recovered approximately one barcoded beta molecule for every two T cells.

The use of a sample-barcoded 5' primer and a J-beta primer mix characterized a second PCR of about 7 to 12 cycles. Each cDNA was tagged by a template-switch adaptor containing 12 random nucleotides. TCRdb re-called the 5' RACE reads through MiXCR, storing one row per CDR3 protein. The sample contains about 720,000 distinct CDR3 sequences, about 20% of which appear only once. V was pared by 2 bases and J by 6 bases, with 17 bases between. There are 16 residues in the CDR3. Per-sample yields of isolated PBMCs were at least 6.5 million. For this clonotype: Its antigen is still unknown.

Study conclusions and caveats: Both higher diversity and more naive CD4+ cells marked long-lived donors when set against aged donors.

This chain uses TRBV12-3 or TRBV12-4 with TRBJ2-1; perhaps TRBD1 as D (6 bases). Input material: blood. This TCR derives from a man in his sixties or seventies in good health. The CDR3 reads CASSLKLGQSLNEQFF. In nucleotides, the CDR3 is TGTGCCAGCAGTTTAAAACTCGGACAGTCTCTCAATGAGCAGTTCTTC.